This TCR beta chain was sequenced for a study of T cell repertoires in cytomegalovirus infection. Study context: Indicated by public TCR beta signatures were CMV infection and matching HLA type.

In the case of this clonotype: Its antigen is currently unknown.

Findings and caveats of the study: Based on cumulative public TCR beta family frequency, carriers of CMV plus the relevant HLA were identified.

CDR1 and CDR2 (germline): SGHRS, YFSETQ. V dropped 1 base and J dropped 4 bases, with 6 bases sitting between them. The CDR3 length is 13 residues. TCRdb analysed the reads with MiXCR anew, one entry per CDR3 protein. The table includes about 920,000 distinct CDR3 sequences, around 29% detected once. The rearrangement uses TRBV5-1 and TRBJ2-1, with D unresolved. The TCR was taken from a human donor in good health (CMV status not recorded). Some clones in this sample may be carry-over from other donors' samples. The sequencing here drew on cultured CD8+ T cells from PBMCs, taken from culture after CMV antigen stimulation. CDR3 DNA sequence: TGCGCCAGCAGCTTGATTGAATACAATGAGCAGTTCTTC. Amino acid sequence: CASSLIEYNEQFF.